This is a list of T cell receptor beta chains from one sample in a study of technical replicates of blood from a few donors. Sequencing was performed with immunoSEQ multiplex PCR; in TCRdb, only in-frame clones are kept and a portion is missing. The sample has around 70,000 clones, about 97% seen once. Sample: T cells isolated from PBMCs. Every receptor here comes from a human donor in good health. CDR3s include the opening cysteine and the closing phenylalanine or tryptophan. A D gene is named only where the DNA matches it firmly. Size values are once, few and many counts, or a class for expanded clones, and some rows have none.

CDR3: CASSFQSGSEQYF; DNA: TGCGCCAGCAGCTTTCAATCAGGGTCCGAGCAGTACTTC; V: TRBV5-1; size: .; J: TRBJ2-7; D: .
CDR3: CASSVNSPVVDIQYF; DNA: TGCGCCAGCAGTGTGAACAGTCCTGTCGTAGACATTCAGTACTTC; V: TRBV10-2; size: once; J: TRBJ2-4; D: .
CDR3: CASGSRNTGELFF; DNA: TGTGCTAGTGGTTCCAGAAACACCGGGGAGCTGTTTTTT; V: TRBV12-5; size: .; J: TRBJ2-2; D: .
CDR3: CASSILHYYEQYF; DNA: TGTGCCAGTAGTATCTTGCACTACTACGAGCAGTACTTC; V: TRBV19; size: .; J: TRBJ2-7; D: .
CDR3: CASSSFRREEGNEQFF; DNA: TGTGCCAGCAGCTCCTTCAGGAGGGAAGAAGGGAATGAGCAGTTCTTC; V: TRBV7-9; size: .; J: TRBJ2-1; D: .
CDR3: CASSYRTGTDEQYF; DNA: TGTGCCAGCAGTTACCGGACAGGGACCGACGAGCAGTACTTC; V: TRBV6-6; size: .; J: TRBJ2-7; D: TRBD1
CDR3: CASSFEYGLAENEQFF; DNA: TGTGCCAGCAGCTTTGAGTACGGACTAGCGGAAAATGAGCAGTTCTTC; V: TRBV5-6; size: .; J: TRBJ2-1; D: TRBD2
CDR3: CASSRDRESYGYTF; DNA: TGTGCCAGCTCACGGGACAGGGAGTCCTATGGCTACACCTTC; V: TRBV18; size: .; J: TRBJ1-2; D: TRBD1
CDR3: CASFPAGQGDYEQYF; DNA: TGTGCCAGCTTCCCGGCGGGACAGGGCGACTACGAGCAGTACTTC; V: TRBV9; size: .; J: TRBJ2-7; D: TRBD1
CDR3: CASSSGGGLMNTEAFF; DNA: TGTGCCAGCAGTTCGGGAGGAGGCCTGATGAACACTGAAGCTTTCTTT; V: TRBV28; size: .; J: TRBJ1-1; D: .
CDR3: CASSPSSTAFSGNTIYF; DNA: TGCGCCAGCAGTCCCTCCTCGACAGCTTTCTCTGGAAACACCATATATTTT; V: TRBV10-1; size: .; J: TRBJ1-3; D: .